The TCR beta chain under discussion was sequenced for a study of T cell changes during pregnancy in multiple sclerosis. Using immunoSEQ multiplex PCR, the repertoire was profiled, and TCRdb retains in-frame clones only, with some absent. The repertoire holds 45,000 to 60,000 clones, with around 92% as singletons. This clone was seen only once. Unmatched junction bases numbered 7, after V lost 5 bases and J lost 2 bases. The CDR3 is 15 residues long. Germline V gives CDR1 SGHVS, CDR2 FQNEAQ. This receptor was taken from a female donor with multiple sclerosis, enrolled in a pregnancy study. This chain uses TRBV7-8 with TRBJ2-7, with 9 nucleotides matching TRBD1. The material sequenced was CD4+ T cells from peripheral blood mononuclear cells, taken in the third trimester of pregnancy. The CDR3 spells CASSPRTGVAYEQYF. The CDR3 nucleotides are TGTGCCAGCAGCCCACGGACAGGGGTGGCCTACGAGCAGTACTTC. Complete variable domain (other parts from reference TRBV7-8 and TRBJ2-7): GAGVSQSPRYKVAKRGQDVALRCDPISGHVSLFWYQQALGQGPEFLTYFQNEAQLDKSGLPSDRFFAERPEGSVSTLKIQRTQQEDSAVYLCASSPRTGVAYEQYFGPGTRLTVT.